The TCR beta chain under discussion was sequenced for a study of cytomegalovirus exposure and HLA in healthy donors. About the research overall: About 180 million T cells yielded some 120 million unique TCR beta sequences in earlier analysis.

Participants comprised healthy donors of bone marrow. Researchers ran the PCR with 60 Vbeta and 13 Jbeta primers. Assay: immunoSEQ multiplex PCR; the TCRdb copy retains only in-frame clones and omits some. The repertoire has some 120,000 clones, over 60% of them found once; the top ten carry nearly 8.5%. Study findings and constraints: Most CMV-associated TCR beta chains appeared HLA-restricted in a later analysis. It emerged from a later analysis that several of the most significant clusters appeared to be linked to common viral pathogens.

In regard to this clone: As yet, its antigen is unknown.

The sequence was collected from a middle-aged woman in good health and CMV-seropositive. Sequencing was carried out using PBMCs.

The CDR3 here is CASSQSRLAPSSRNQYF. CDR3 coding DNA: TGCGCCAGCAGTCAATCGAGGTTGGCCCCCAGCTCTCGGAACCAGTACTTC. The chain uses TRBV23-1 and TRBJ2-5; D is unresolved. TRBV23-1 is treated as an ORF (open reading frame) with a function not yet certain. CDR3 size: 17 residues. V was trimmed by 0 bases and J by 10 bases, leaving 24 bases between them.